This T cell receptor beta chain was sequenced for a study of blood T cells in healthy people across ages. Next came a second PCR, run for roughly 6 to 11 cycles, which used a sample-barcoded 5' primer along with a J-beta primer mix. The authors tagged each cDNA molecule using a template-switch adaptor with 12 random nucleotides. TCRdb passed the 5' RACE reads through MiXCR, listing each CDR3 protein once. Of about 1.6 million distinct CDR3 sequences listed, roughly a third are singletons. V shed 5 bases, J shed 0 bases, and the junction held 10 bases outside the gene matches. Germline CDR1 reads SGHRS; CDR2 reads YFSETQ. CDR3 length equals 19 residues. In its sample, this clonotype was seen a few times. Its target is not known. The study's findings and limits: Naive CD4+ cell counts and diversity both ran higher in long-lived than in aged donors.

The chain uses TRBV5-1 and TRBJ2-2; 13 bases are a match to TRBD2. This receptor was identified in a woman in her twenties or thirties in good health. Sequencing input: blood. The CDR3 sequence is CASRHPGLAGPPNTGELFF. Written as DNA, the CDR3 is TGCGCCAGCAGGCACCCGGGACTAGCGGGGCCACCGAACACCGGGGAGCTGTTTTTT.